A single sample gave rise to the 26 T cell receptor beta chains below, sequenced in a study of T cell responses to AZD1222 COVID-19 vaccine. The protocol was immunoSEQ multiplex PCR, while the TCRdb copy is restricted to in-frame clones and leaves out a portion. The repertoire holds about 130,000 clones, with approximately 90% as singletons. Material: peripheral blood, obtained on day 0 of AZD1222 vaccination. All receptors derive from an adult in good health.

The chain couples TRBV9 to TRBJ2-3; D could derive from TRBD1 or TRBD2 (5 bases each). CDR3 length equals 16 residues. V was pared by 3 bases and J by 0 bases, with 14 bases between. Germline V CDR1 and CDR2: SGDLS, YYNGEE. CDR3: CASSAPRDGSTDTQYF. In DNA form, the CDR3 reads TGTGCCAGCAGCGCACCTCGGGACGGTAGCACAGATACGCAGTATTTT.

The chain carries TRBV4-3 and TRBJ1-5, with unresolved D. This CDR3 comprises 14 residues. V lost 0 bases and J 6 bases, leaving 9 bases between the germline ends. Germline CDR1 reads LGHNA; CDR2 reads YSLEER. In nucleotides, the CDR3 is TGCGCCAGCAGCCAAGACGCGGCGCGTCAGCCCCAGCATTTT. Encoded protein: CASSQDAARQPQHF.

V is TRBV28 and J is TRBJ2-2; TRBD2 matches at 8 bases. The germline V gene encodes CDR1 MDHEN and CDR2 SYDVKM. The J segment lost 2 bases and the V segment lost 5 bases, leaving 7 bases of the junction unmatched. The CDR3 runs to 16 residues. Written as DNA, the CDR3 is TGTGCCAGCAGTCTCCGGACTAGCAGAAACACCGGGGAGCTGTTTTTT. This codes for CASSLRTSRNTGELFF.

This chain links TRBV7-9 with TRBJ1-2; possibly TRBD1 for D (6 bases). With 4 bases removed from V and 0 bases from J, the gap between germline ends came to 12 bases. The CDR3 spans 15 residues. Germline V gene data show CDR1 as SEHNR and CDR2 as FQNEAQ (reference sequence). In nucleotides, the CDR3 is TGTGCCAGCAGCTCCTTACAGGGCGCTAACTATGGCTACACCTTC. It codes for CASSSLQGANYGYTF.

About this clone itself: The identical CDR3 is also encoded by other nucleotide sequences in the sample. The V call is TRBV28, the J call TRBJ1-3; TRBD1 might be the D (5 bases). The V end was cut by 5 bases, the J end by 2 bases, with 10 bases between. The CDR3 sequence is 14 residues long. CDR1 and CDR2 from the germline V gene are MDHEN and SYDVKM. CDR3 loop: CASSLDRAGNTIYF. CDR3 DNA: TGTGCCAGCAGTCTCGACAGAGCTGGAAACACCATATATTTT.

This chain links TRBV11-3 with TRBJ2-7; D remains unclear. V was pared by 0 bases and J by 5 bases, with 5 bases between. CDR1 is SGHNT and CDR2 is YENEEA in the germline V gene. This CDR3 contains 12 residues. The CDR3 coding sequence is TGTGCCAGCAGCTTAGAGCTACACGAGCAGTACTTC. Residues: CASSLELHEQYF.

CDR3: CASSSVEDRAYEQYF. The CDR3 region has the DNA TGTGCCAGCAGTTCAGTTGAAGACAGGGCCTACGAGCAGTACTTC. V is TRBV28 and J is TRBJ2-7; 7 bases map to TRBD1. The V and J ends lost 4 bases and 2 bases, in that order; junction bases with no gene match: 8. Germline V gene lookup returns CDR1 MDHEN and CDR2 SYDVKM. The CDR3 spans 15 residues. The full variable domain, rest sourced from reference TRBV28 and TRBJ2-7, is DVKVTQSSRYLVKRTGEKVFLECVQDMDHENMFWYRQDPGLGLRLIYFSYDVKMKEKGDIPEGYSVSREKKERFSLILESASTNQTSMYLCASSSVEDRAYEQYFGPGTRLTVT.

Only one count was recorded for this clone. The chain is built from TRBV5-1 and TRBJ2-7, with D maybe TRBD1 (6 bases). Germline V gene data show CDR1 as SGHRS and CDR2 as YFSETQ. V dropped 7 bases and J dropped 6 bases, with 11 bases sitting between them. The CDR3 loop spans 11 amino acids. This chain's CDR3 is CASAAGAEQYF. The CDR3 DNA sequence: TGCGCCAGCGCGGCAGGGGCCGAGCAGTACTTC.

V usage is TRBV5-6 and J usage is TRBJ2-5; tentative D call: TRBD2 (5 bases). Looked up from germline, CDR1 is SGHDT and CDR2 is YYEEEE. Trimming removed 5 bases from V and 2 bases from J, with 19 bases in between. CDR3 length equals 16 residues. CDR3: CASSLAGGAKQETQYF. Here the CDR3 DNA reads TGTGCCAGCAGTCTCGCGGGTGGAGCGAAGCAAGAGACCCAGTACTTC.

This clone was counted only a few times. The genes are TRBV11-2 and TRBJ1-1, with a tentative D call TRBD1 (6 bases). The CDR3 spans 14 residues. Trimming left V 5 bases short and J 5 bases short, with 15 bases between. Germline CDR1 reads SGHAT; CDR2 reads FQNNGV. The CDR3 loop is CASSPAGGRTEAFF. CDR3 in DNA: TGTGCCAGCAGCCCAGCGGGGGGGCGGACTGAAGCTTTCTTT.

The chain couples TRBV29-1 to TRBJ2-6; D not resolved. Between the trimmed V and J ends, which lost 5 bases and 4 bases, there was a span of 15 bases. The CDR3 loop spans 15 amino acids. Germline-derived CDR1 and CDR2 are SQVTM and ANQGSEA. The CDR3 region has the DNA TGCAGCGTTCTACAGCGCTCCGGCGGGGCCAACGTCCTGACTTTC. Amino acids: CSVLQRSGGANVLTF. Complete variable domain (other parts from reference TRBV29-1 and TRBJ2-6): SAVISQKPSRDICQRGTSLTIQCQVDSQVTMMFWYRQQPGQSLTLIATANQGSEATYESGFVIDKFPISRPNLTFSTLTVSNMSPEDSSIYLCSVLQRSGGANVLTFGAGSRLTVL.

The V gene is TRBV2, the J gene TRBJ1-6, with 8 bases lining up with TRBD1. The CDR3 is made up of 13 amino acids. V lost 7 bases, J lost 10 bases, and 6 bases stayed unmatched. The germline V gene encodes CDR1 SNHLY and CDR2 FYNNEI. The CDR3, as DNA: TGTGCCAGCACGGGCAGGGGGCTGTCACCCCTCCACTTT. This translates into CASTGRGLSPLHF.

The chain combines TRBV7-8 with TRBJ1-5, with TRBD1 matching over 7 bases. The J segment lost 7 bases and the V segment lost 5 bases, leaving 8 bases of the junction unmatched. The V gene's germline CDR1 is SGHVS and CDR2 FQNEAQ. The CDR3 is 14 residues long. In nucleotides, the CDR3 is TGTGCCAGCAGCCCCCGACAGGGATGGCAGCCCCAGCATTTT. Translating gives CASSPRQGWQPQHF.

The CDR3 protein is CASSVEGVNSPLHF. The DNA of the CDR3 is TGTGCCAGCAGCGTAGAAGGGGTCAATTCACCCCTCCACTTT. The chain couples TRBV9 to TRBJ1-6, with D maybe TRBD1 (5 bases). Per the germline V gene, CDR1 is SGDLS and CDR2 is YYNGEE. V was trimmed by 0 bases and J by 7 bases, leaving 8 bases between them. This CDR3 has 14 residues.

V usage is TRBV19 and J usage is TRBJ1-1; D is possibly TRBD1 (5 bases). The CDR3 sequence is 12 residues long. Trimming cost V 9 bases and J 1 base, with 9 bases left between them. Per germline, CDR1 LNHDA and CDR2 SQIVND (reference sequence). CDR3 protein: CASRDPNTEAFF. The CDR3 DNA reads TGTGCCAGCAGGGATCCGAACACTGAAGCTTTCTTT. The full variable domain, in which reference TRBV19 and TRBJ1-1 provide the parts outside the CDR3, is DGGITQSPKYLFRKEGQNVTLSCEQNLNHDAMYWYRQDPGQGLRLIYYSQIVNDFQKGDIAEGYSVSREKKESFPLTVTSAQKNPTAFYLCASRDPNTEAFFGQGTRLTVV.

This clone showed up just a few times. The rearrangement uses TRBV5-1 and TRBJ1-4; D gene unclear. The CDR3 is 14 amino acids. CDR1 is SGHRS, CDR2 YFSETQ, per germline. V dropped 1 base and J dropped 7 bases, with 11 bases sitting between them. The DNA for the CDR3 is TGCGCCAGCAGCTTGACGGTGGGGAGTGAAAAACTGTTTTTT. The encoded protein is CASSLTVGSEKLFF.

The rearrangement joins TRBV7-2 to TRBJ2-7, with D uncertain. The CDR3 has 12 residues. Germline V lookup: CDR1 SGHTA, CDR2 FQGNSA. V was cut by 5 bases and J by 3 bases, with 8 bases left in between. CDR3 residues: CASSTTRYEQYF. CDR3 sequence (DNA): TGTGCCAGCAGCACAACTCGCTACGAGCAGTACTTC.

This clone was detected only a few times. The chain is built from TRBV3-1 (or the pseudogene TRBV3-2) and TRBJ2-7, with unresolved D. The V end was cut by 1 base, the J end by 6 bases, with 10 bases between. The V gene's germline CDR1 is LGHDT and CDR2 YNNKEL (reference sequence). The CDR3 extends over 13 amino acids. The CDR3 nucleotides are TGTGCCAGCAGCCAAGTATCAGGAACCGAGCAGTACTTC. This gives the protein CASSQVSGTEQYF.

V gene TRBV14 combines with J gene TRBJ2-3, with D unresolved. CDR1 and CDR2 (germline): SGHDN, FVKESK. This CDR3 is 14 amino acids long. V gave up 1 base and J gave up 1 base, with 6 bases separating them. The CDR3 region has the DNA TGTGCCAGCAGCCAAGTTCAGGGCACAGATACGCAGTATTTT. Translating gives CASSQVQGTDTQYF.

The chain recombines TRBV2 with TRBJ2-2; unclear D gene. Germline V gene lookup returns CDR1 SNHLY and CDR2 FYNNEI. V lost 3 bases and J lost 1, with 6 bases in between. There are 14 residues in the CDR3. The CDR3 loop is CASSDGRNTGELFF. Here the CDR3 DNA reads TGTGCCAGCAGTGATGGTCGGAACACCGGGGAGCTGTTTTTT.

J is TRBJ1-5 and V is TRBV6-2 or TRBV6-3, with D possibly matching TRBD1 (6 bases). V lost 0 bases and J 6 bases, leaving 12 bases between the germline ends. Germline CDR1 MNHEY, CDR2 SVGEGT. The CDR3 has 15 amino acids. CDR3 protein: CASSYSPGAGQPQHF. The CDR3 nucleotides read TGTGCCAGCAGTTACTCTCCGGGGGCCGGTCAGCCCCAGCATTTT.

This clone has just a few counts. This rearrangement joins TRBV5-1 to TRBJ1-5, with D tentatively TRBD1 (5 bases). Germline V gene sequence: CDR1 SGHRS, CDR2 YFSETQ. V dropped 1 base and J dropped 3 bases, with 8 bases sitting between them. CDR3 length equals 14 residues. CDR3 nucleotides: TGCGCCAGCAGCTTGACGGGGGACAATCAGCCCCAGCATTTT. Residues: CASSLTGDNQPQHF.

CDR3 DNA sequence: TGTGCCACCGGGCTACACTGGGACACTGAAGCTTTCTTT. It encodes CATGLHWDTEAFF. This chain connects TRBV15 to TRBJ1-1; unclear D gene. Germline-derived CDR1 and CDR2 are LNHNV and YYDKDF (reference sequence). This CDR3 comprises 13 residues. The V gene lost 8 bases and the J gene lost 3 bases, with 13 bases spanning the gap.

This rearrangement joins TRBV7-2 to TRBJ1-5; tentatively, D is TRBD1 (5 bases). CDR3 length: 15 residues. The V end lost 1 base, the J end lost 4 bases, and 11 bases lay between the germline ends. Germline assignment: CDR1 SGHTA and CDR2 FQGNSA. The CDR3 coding sequence is TGTGCCAGCAGCTTAGATTCAGGGTCAAATCAGCCCCAGCATTTT. Its protein product is CASSLDSGSNQPQHF.

V usage is TRBV6-4 and J usage is TRBJ2-1; no clear D gene. The CDR3 is 10 residues long. From germline, CDR1 is MRHNA and CDR2 SNTAGT. Deletions cut 6 bases from V and 9 bases from J, with 6 bases between. The CDR3: CASRTGEQFF. As DNA, the CDR3 is TGTGCCAGCAGGACGGGTGAGCAGTTCTTC.

The chain joins TRBV28 to TRBJ2-5; 11 positions match TRBD2. From germline, CDR1 is MDHEN and CDR2 SYDVKM. The V gene end was trimmed by 6 bases and the J gene end by 5 bases; junction bases not matched to a gene: 11. The CDR3 runs to 16 residues. The CDR3, as DNA: TGTGCCAGCAGCAATGACGGGACTAGCGGAGCGGAGACCCAGTACTTC. This gives the protein CASSNDGTSGAETQYF. Full variable domain (missing parts from reference TRBV28 and TRBJ2-5): DVKVTQSSRYLVKRTGEKVFLECVQDMDHENMFWYRQDPGLGLRLIYFSYDVKMKEKGDIPEGYSVSREKKERFSLILESASTNQTSMYLCASSNDGTSGAETQYFGPGTRLLVL.